The rows below give T cell receptor beta chains drawn from one sample of a study of beta chain features in type 1 diabetes. Generated by immunoSEQ multiplex PCR, the TCRdb table keeps only in-frame clones and is missing some. The repertoire holds 300,000 to 350,000 clones, with around 7.6% as singletons. Sequenced input: central memory CD4+ T cells from blood. The source is a young woman in good health. Each CDR3 is given with its conserved first and last residue. A D gene is named only where the DNA matches it firmly. Clone size is shown for a subset of rows, as once, few, many or a class of expanded clone.

d_call	j_call	v_call	clone_size	cdr3_aa	cdr3_nt
TRBD1	TRBJ1-2	TRBV29-1	-	CSVIHRQGARYGYTF	TGCAGCGTTATACACAGACAGGGGGCTCGATATGGCTACACCTTC
-	TRBJ2-3	TRBV14	many	CASSQEVHFTDTQYF	TGTGCCAGCAGCCAAGAGGTCCATTTCACAGATACGCAGTATTTT
TRBD2	TRBJ2-7	TRBV28	-	CASSLWGRDYEQYF	TGTGCCAGCAGTTTATGGGGGAGGGACTACGAGCAGTACTTC
TRBD2	TRBJ2-7	TRBV28	-	CASSSFGGRAPITYEQYF	TGTGCCAGCAGTTCCTTTGGCGGGAGGGCCCCAATAACCTACGAGCAGTACTTC
-	TRBJ2-2	TRBV5-6	few	CASSLVVDPNTGELFF	TGTGCCAGCAGCTTGGTTGTCGACCCGAACACCGGGGAGCTGTTTTTT
-	TRBJ1-1	TRBV5-1	few	CASSLKGAEAFF	TGCGCCAGCAGCTTGAAAGGCGCTGAAGCTTTCTTT
-	TRBJ2-5	TRBV28	many	CASTSGRLGETQYF	TGTGCCAGCACTTCTGGCAGGCTAGGAGAGACCCAGTACTTC
-	TRBJ1-5	TRBV27	-	CASSFRPPAYNQPQHF	TGTGCCAGCAGTTTTCGCCCGCCGGCCTACAATCAGCCCCAGCATTTT
-	TRBJ2-5	TRBV19	-	CASSKTGSQETQYF	TGTGCCAGTAGTAAGACAGGTTCACAAGAGACCCAGTACTTC
-	TRBJ2-5	TRBV2	-	CASSERETQYF	TGTGCCAGCAGTGAAAGGGAGACCCAGTACTTC
TRBD2	TRBJ2-3	TRBV10-3	few	CAIKGAGDDTQYF	TGTGCCATCAAAGGAGCGGGAGATGATACGCAGTATTTT
TRBD1	TRBJ1-1	TRBV5-6	-	CASSRQGKAFF	TGTGCCAGCAGCCGACAGGGGAAAGCTTTCTTT
TRBD2	TRBJ2-7	TRBV28	few	CASSSGLAGAYEQYF	TGTGCCAGCAGTTCGGGACTAGCGGGGGCATACGAGCAGTACTTC
-	TRBJ2-7	TRBV2	few	CASSSGGAGRYEQYF	TGTGCCAGCAGTTCCGGTGGTGCGGGGCGGTACGAGCAGTACTTC
TRBD2	TRBJ2-7	TRBV15	few	CATSRERAGVGEQYF	TGTGCCACCAGCAGAGAACGGGCGGGAGTGGGAGAGCAGTACTTC
TRBD1	TRBJ1-4	TRBV4-2	few	CASSQFSGGDEKLFF	TGTGCCAGCAGCCAATTTTCAGGGGGTGACGAAAAACTGTTTTTT
-	TRBJ1-2	TRBV5-8	-	CASSFNMGLGYTF	TGTGCCAGCAGCTTCAATATGGGGCTCGGCTACACCTTC
-	TRBJ1-1	TRBV10-3	-	CATALAGGTSAFF	TGTGCCACCGCACTGGCGGGTGGGACATCAGCTTTCTTT
-	TRBJ1-3	TRBV6-5	-	CASSYSIFSGNTIYF	TGTGCCAGCAGTTACTCGATTTTCAGTGGAAACACCATATATTTT
TRBD1	TRBJ1-2	TRBV7-2	-	CASSSTGGRDGYTF	TGTGCCAGCAGCTCGACAGGGGGGAGGGATGGCTACACCTTC
-	TRBJ1-3	TRBV6-5	many	CASSNRGSGNTIYF	TGTGCCAGCAGTAACCGGGGCTCTGGAAACACCATATATTTT
-	TRBJ2-3	TRBV13	-	CASSLNSGARSTDTQYF	TGTGCCAGCAGCTTAAATTCGGGGGCGCGTAGCACAGATACGCAGTATTTT
-	TRBJ2-3	TRBV9	-	CASSVVGSTSTDTQYF	TGTGCCAGCAGCGTAGTGGGGAGCACCAGCACAGATACGCAGTATTTT
-	TRBJ2-5	TRBV11-3	few	CASSLGPTGQETQYF	TGTGCCAGCAGCTTAGGCCCGACGGGGCAAGAGACCCAGTACTTC